The rows below give T cell receptor beta chains drawn from one sample of a study of T cells after yellow fever vaccination. TCRdb re-derived calls from the 5' RACE reads in MiXCR, one entry per CDR3 protein. The profile shows 300,000 to 450,000 distinct CDR3 sequences, more than 5.5% of them singletons. Specimen: PBMCs, collected 5 days after the yellow fever booster vaccination. These receptors were obtained from a man aged 30 to 39 who received the YFV17D yellow fever vaccine. Each CDR3 is given with its conserved first and last residue. D genes are given only for firm matches. Part of the rows lack a size; the others show once, few, many or a class for expanded clones.

clone size: many
V gene: TRBV7-8
D gene: NA
J gene: TRBJ2-7
CDR3 DNA: TGTGCCAGCAGCGCTGGGACGAACGAGCAGTACTTC
CDR3 protein: CASSAGTNEQYF

clone size: NA
V gene: TRBV7-6
D gene: NA
J gene: TRBJ2-1
CDR3 DNA: TGTGCCAGCAGGCCCAGGGTGGCCGGCAATGAGCAGTTCTTC
CDR3 protein: CASRPRVAGNEQFF

clone size: few
V gene: TRBV14
D gene: NA
J gene: TRBJ1-3
CDR3 DNA: TGTGCCAGCAGCCAAGGGCTTCGTCCTTTGAGTTCCTCTGGAAACACCATATATTTT
CDR3 protein: CASSQGLRPLSSSGNTIYF

clone size: many
V gene: TRBV24-1
D gene: NA
J gene: TRBJ2-7
CDR3 DNA: TGTGCCACCAGTGTCACCCAAGGGGGTCTGAGGAACGAGCAGTACTTC
CDR3 protein: CATSVTQGGLRNEQYF

clone size: few
V gene: TRBV5-1
D gene: NA
J gene: TRBJ2-7
CDR3 DNA: TGCGCCAGCAGCTTGGATGGCGCCATGAGCGAGCAGTACTTC
CDR3 protein: CASSLDGAMSEQYF

clone size: few
V gene: TRBV20-1
D gene: NA
J gene: TRBJ1-3
CDR3 DNA: TGCAGTGCCAGACTAGCAGGGAAAGCTGGAAACACCATATATTTT
CDR3 protein: CSARLAGKAGNTIYF

clone size: few
V gene: TRBV5-1
D gene: TRBD2
J gene: TRBJ2-3
CDR3 DNA: TGCGCCAGCAAGGGTAGCGGGAGGGCCTGGGATACGCAGTATTTT
CDR3 protein: CASKGSGRAWDTQYF

clone size: many
V gene: TRBV11-2
D gene: TRBD1
J gene: TRBJ2-7
CDR3 DNA: TGTGCCAGCAGCTTAGATGCGAGACAGGGGGGCGAGCAGTACTTC
CDR3 protein: CASSLDARQGGEQYF

clone size: few
V gene: TRBV7-2
D gene: TRBD2
J gene: TRBJ2-3
CDR3 DNA: TGTGCCAGCAGCTGGGCGGGAGGAGGAGATACGCAGTATTTT
CDR3 protein: CASSWAGGGDTQYF

clone size: few
V gene: TRBV10-2
D gene: TRBD1
J gene: TRBJ2-7
CDR3 DNA: TGCGCCAGCAGTGACGGGACAGGGGGTATCGTAGCCTACGAGCAGTACTTC
CDR3 protein: CASSDGTGGIVAYEQYF

clone size: NA
V gene: TRBV12-3/TRBV12-4
D gene: TRBD2
J gene: TRBJ2-1
CDR3 DNA: TGTGCCAGCACCTCCAAAATGGGCGGGAGAGGTGGCAATGAGCAGTTCTTC
CDR3 protein: CASTSKMGGRGGNEQFF

clone size: many
V gene: TRBV12-3/TRBV12-4
D gene: NA
J gene: TRBJ2-7
CDR3 DNA: TGTGCCAGCAGTTCGGCGACCCTTCCGGGCCCTGTTTACGAGCAGTACTTC
CDR3 protein: CASSSATLPGPVYEQYF

clone size: NA
V gene: TRBV6-5
D gene: TRBD1
J gene: TRBJ2-1
CDR3 DNA: TGTGCCAGCAGTTGGGGACAGGGGGTAAATGAGCAGTTCTTC
CDR3 protein: CASSWGQGVNEQFF

clone size: few
V gene: TRBV29-1
D gene: NA
J gene: TRBJ1-2
CDR3 DNA: TGCAGCGACCGGGGCGGTGGTGGCTACACCTTC
CDR3 protein: CSDRGGGGYTF

clone size: many
V gene: TRBV7-2
D gene: NA
J gene: TRBJ2-7
CDR3 DNA: TGTGCCAGCAGTCCCCGCGGACAGTTGCCAACTTACGAGCAGTACTTC
CDR3 protein: CASSPRGQLPTYEQYF

clone size: few
V gene: TRBV10-1
D gene: TRBD2
J gene: TRBJ2-4
CDR3 DNA: TGCGCCAGCAGTGAGTCGGTGGGAGGGAACATTCAGTACTTC
CDR3 protein: CASSESVGGNIQYF

clone size: many
V gene: TRBV12-3/TRBV12-4
D gene: NA
J gene: TRBJ2-7
CDR3 DNA: TGTGCCAGCAGTTTCGACACGGGACTCTACGAGCAGTACTTC
CDR3 protein: CASSFDTGLYEQYF

clone size: NA
V gene: TRBV7-9
D gene: NA
J gene: TRBJ2-1
CDR3 DNA: TGTGCCAGCAGCTTAGCACCTACTTATGAGCAGTTCTTC
CDR3 protein: CASSLAPTYEQFF

clone size: NA
V gene: TRBV4-2
D gene: NA
J gene: TRBJ2-1
CDR3 DNA: TGTGCCAGCAGCCTAAGCGAACTCCAAACGCGCCCGGGTGAGCAGTTCTTC
CDR3 protein: CASSLSELQTRPGEQFF

clone size: NA
V gene: TRBV11-2
D gene: NA
J gene: TRBJ2-1
CDR3 DNA: TGTGCCAGCAGCTTAGATCTTCGGGGTGAGCAGTTCTTC
CDR3 protein: CASSLDLRGEQFF

clone size: NA
V gene: TRBV4-3
D gene: NA
J gene: TRBJ2-5
CDR3 DNA: TGCGCCAGCAGCCAAGACCGGCGGGATTGGACCCAGTACTTC
CDR3 protein: CASSQDRRDWTQYF

clone size: many
V gene: TRBV7-9
D gene: NA
J gene: TRBJ2-7
CDR3 DNA: TGTGCCAGCAGCTTATGGGGTGGACTGGACTCCTACGAGCAGTACTTC
CDR3 protein: CASSLWGGLDSYEQYF

clone size: many
V gene: TRBV30
D gene: TRBD1
J gene: TRBJ2-7
CDR3 DNA: TGTGCCTGGCTCAGAAGGGGGCAGACCTACGAGCAGTACTTC
CDR3 protein: CAWLRRGQTYEQYF

clone size: many
V gene: TRBV4-3
D gene: NA
J gene: TRBJ2-1
CDR3 DNA: TGCGCCAGCAGCCAAGTTGGGTCCAATGAGCAGTTCTTC
CDR3 protein: CASSQVGSNEQFF

clone size: NA
V gene: TRBV7-8
D gene: NA
J gene: TRBJ2-5
CDR3 DNA: TGTGCCAGCAGCTTACCCGGGTTCCAAGAGACCCAGTACTTC
CDR3 protein: CASSLPGFQETQYF

clone size: NA
V gene: TRBV12-3/TRBV12-4
D gene: NA
J gene: TRBJ2-7
CDR3 DNA: TGTGCCAGCACCCCCTTGGGGGCCTACGAGCAGTACTTC
CDR3 protein: CASTPLGAYEQYF

clone size: NA
V gene: TRBV20-1
D gene: TRBD1
J gene: TRBJ1-2
CDR3 DNA: TGCAGTGCTGGGGGACAGATCCACTATGGCTACACCTTC
CDR3 protein: CSAGGQIHYGYTF

clone size: few
V gene: TRBV25-1
D gene: TRBD1
J gene: TRBJ2-7
CDR3 DNA: TGTGCCAGTCTGGGACAGGCCTCCTACGAGCAGTACTTC
CDR3 protein: CASLGQASYEQYF

clone size: NA
V gene: TRBV29-1
D gene: NA
J gene: TRBJ2-7
CDR3 DNA: TGCAGCGTTGAACACGGTACCTACGAGCAGTACTTC
CDR3 protein: CSVEHGTYEQYF